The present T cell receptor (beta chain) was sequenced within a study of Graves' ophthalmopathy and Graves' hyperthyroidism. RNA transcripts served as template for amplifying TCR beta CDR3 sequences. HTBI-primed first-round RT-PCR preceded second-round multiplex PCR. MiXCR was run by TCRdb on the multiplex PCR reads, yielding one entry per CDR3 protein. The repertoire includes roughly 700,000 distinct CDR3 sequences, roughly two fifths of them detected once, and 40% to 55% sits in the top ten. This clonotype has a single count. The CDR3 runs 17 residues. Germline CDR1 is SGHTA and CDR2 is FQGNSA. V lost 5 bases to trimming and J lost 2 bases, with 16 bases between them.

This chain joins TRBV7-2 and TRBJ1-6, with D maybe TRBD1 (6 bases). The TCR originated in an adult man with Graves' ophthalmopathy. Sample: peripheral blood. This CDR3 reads CASSQDEPGAYNSPLHF. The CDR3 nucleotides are TGTGCCAGCAGCCAAGACGAGCCAGGGGCCTATAATTCACCCCTCCACTTT.